Described below is a single T cell receptor beta chain sequence and its context. Its antigen is as yet unknown. Relative to the germline gene, one junction end is altered; a read error may explain this. The data are from a study of siplizumab effects on memory and regulatory T cells. Study conclusions and caveats: Neither a naive nor a memory phenotype was assignable to roughly 80-95% of proliferating CD4+ or CD8+ clones. Controls showed an average of around 26% Treg-derived mappable alloreactive CD4+ clones, while siplizumab showed around 69%.

This CDR3 contains 12 residues. Germline assignment: CDR1 MDHEN and CDR2 SYDVKM. Profiling relied on immunoSEQ multiplex PCR, and the TCRdb table lists in-frame clones only, not all of them. The sample records approximately 94,000 clones, around 92% being singletons. The source of this sequence is a human donor in good health. Sequencing used CD4+ T cells sorted from blood. The chain combines TRBV28 with TRBJ2-7, with a possible D match to TRBD1 (6 bases). For the CDR3, the DNA is TGTGCCAGCAGTTCGCCCACTGGGGGCGCCCACTTC. It specifies CASSSPTGGAHF. The whole variable domain, filled in from reference TRBV28 and TRBJ2-7, reads DVKVTQSSRYLVKRTGEKVFLECVQDMDHENMFWYRQDPGLGLRLIYFSYDVKMKEKGDIPEGYSVSREKKERFSLILESASTNQTSMYLCASSSPTGGAHFGPGTRLTVT.